These 28 T cell receptor beta chains were all obtained from the same sample, sequenced in a study of beta chain features in type 1 diabetes. No cognate antigen is known for these TCRs. The study's findings and limits: Moderate but significant shortening of TCRB CDR3s was recorded in all four CD4+ subsets from Type 1 diabetes patients.

Reverse transcribing all isolated RNA meant expressed TCRB transcripts were sequenced. Sequenced by immunoSEQ multiplex PCR; TCRdb stores in-frame clones only, minus some. The data contain about 640,000 clones, around 12% of them singletons. The sequenced sample consisted of naive CD4+ T cells from blood. Receptors were obtained from a man aged 25-45 years with type 1 diabetes.

The chain employs TRBV2 and TRBJ2-5; D could derive from TRBD1 or TRBD2 (5 bases each). The length of the CDR3 is 11 residues. The germline gives CDR1 SNHLY, CDR2 FYNNEI. Deletions cut 10 bases from V and 1 base from J, with 7 bases between. CDR3 protein: CATGPQETQYF. The DNA of the CDR3 is TGTGCCACGGGACCCCAAGAGACCCAGTACTTC.

The chain uses TRBV6-4 and TRBJ2-3, with TRBD1 as a possible D gene (6 bases). The CDR3 runs 15 residues. The germline V gene has CDR1 MRHNA and CDR2 SNTAGT. The V and J ends lost 0 bases and 6 bases respectively, with 13 bases between them. The CDR3 reads CASSDSKGVGDTQYF. CDR3 in DNA: TGTGCCAGCAGTGACTCGAAGGGGGTGGGGGATACGCAGTATTTT.

This clone was seen only a few times. One end of the junction is discordant with germline, which a read error may explain. This chain uses TRBV18 with TRBJ2-6; D perhaps matches TRBD2 (6 bases). From germline, CDR1 is KGHSH and CDR2 LQKENI. The CDR3 is 16 amino acids. The CDR3 DNA sequence: TGTGCCAGCTCCCCACGCCAGGGACTGGTATCCAACGTCCTGACTTTC. This encodes CASSPRQGLVSNVLTF.

The chain couples TRBV9 to TRBJ2-1; TRBD1 agrees at 7 bases. The CDR3 totals 16 residues. The junction had 8 bases not matched to a gene; V was cut back by 4 bases and J by 1 base. Germline CDR1 and CDR2: SGDLS and YYNGEE. In nucleotides, the CDR3 is TGTGCCAGCAGCACCCAAGGGGGCAGGTCCTACAATGAGCAGTTCTTC. Protein: CASSTQGGRSYNEQFF.

This clone was detected a few times. This chain joins TRBV29-1 and TRBJ1-2, with TRBD1 matching over 7 bases. Germline V CDR1 and CDR2: SQVTM, ANQGSEA. CDR3 length: 15 residues. V lost 5 bases and J lost 2; bases outside the gene matches: 11. This CDR3 reads CSVHYQTGRNYGYTF. CDR3 nucleotides: TGCAGCGTTCACTATCAGACAGGGAGAAACTATGGCTACACCTTC.

The V and J genes are TRBV5-1 and TRBJ2-3, with 7 positions matching TRBD1. This CDR3 has 17 amino acids. V was pared by 5 bases and J by 0 bases, with 12 bases of the junction left unmatched. Germline CDR1 reads SGHRS; CDR2 reads YFSETQ. CDR3 DNA sequence: TGCGCCAGCAGTTTTATTCCCCCGGGACAGAGCACAGATACGCAGTATTTT. The encoded protein is CASSFIPPGQSTDTQYF.

The J gene is TRBJ2-7, the V gene TRBV7-2; TRBD2 aligns across 8 bases. After removal of 8 bases from V and 2 bases from J, the junction contained 11 bases not matched to a gene. The germline CDR1 and CDR2 sequences are SGHTA and FQGNSA. CDR3 length: 15 residues. The CDR3 sequence is CASGGQRGPPYEQYF. The CDR3 DNA reads TGTGCCAGCGGAGGGCAGCGGGGGCCCCCCTACGAGCAGTACTTC. The full variable domain, rest sourced from reference TRBV7-2 and TRBJ2-7, is GAGVSQSPSNKVTEKGKDVELRCDPISGHTALYWYRQSLGQGLEFLIYFQGNSAPDKSGLPSDRFSAERTGGSVSTLTIQRTQQEDSAVYLCASGGQRGPPYEQYFGPGTRLTVT.

This clone has a handful of counts. This chain uses TRBV7-7 with TRBJ2-3; 9 positions agree with TRBD1. The CDR3 is 15 amino acids. The germline V gene encodes CDR1 SSHAT and CDR2 FNYEAQ (reference sequence). J lost 0 bases, V lost 4 bases, and 2 bases had no gene match. The CDR3 loop is CASSSGTGSTDTQYF. DNA for the CDR3: TGTGCCAGCAGCTCCGGGACAGGGAGCACAGATACGCAGTATTTT.

The chain employs TRBV6-1 and TRBJ2-1; D unresolved. Trimming took 2 bases from V and 12 from J, leaving 8 bases between them. This CDR3 contains 11 residues. The germline V gene has CDR1 MNHNS and CDR2 SASEGT. CDR3 in DNA: TGTGCCAGCAGTGAAACAAGGTTGCAGTTCTTC. Translating it yields CASSETRLQFF.

This clone was detected a few times. The V gene is TRBV6-5, the J gene TRBJ2-5; weak D call: TRBD2 (7 bases). Germline values: CDR1 MNHEY, CDR2 SVGAGI. V was cut by 6 bases and J by 1 base, with 12 bases left in between. The CDR3 extends over 14 amino acids. The CDR3 loop is CASSTRGLQETQYF. The CDR3 bases are TGTGCCAGCAGCACGCGGGGGCTCCAAGAGACCCAGTACTTC.

This clone has a handful of counts. The chain links TRBV6-6 to TRBJ2-2; 7 nucleotides line up with TRBD1. The CDR3 runs to 14 residues. Trimming cost V 5 bases and J 5 bases; bases outside gene matches: 5. The V gene's germline CDR1 is MNHNY and CDR2 SVGAGI (reference sequence). The CDR3 spells CASSPRGPTGELFF. For the CDR3, the DNA is TGTGCCAGCAGTCCTAGGGGGCCAACCGGGGAGCTGTTTTTT.

The CDR3 DNA sequence: TGTGCCACCAGCAGAGACGGAGGGGCAGATACGCAGTATTTT. Protein: CATSRDGGADTQYF. This chain joins TRBV15 and TRBJ2-3, with a tentative D call TRBD2 (6 bases). V lost 0 bases, J lost 4 bases, and 8 bases lay in between. The CDR3 is made up of 14 amino acids. In germline, CDR1 is LNHNV, CDR2 YYDKDF (reference sequence).

The chain is built from TRBV6-6 and TRBJ2-7, with D perhaps matching TRBD1 (6 bases). With 9 bases removed from V and 0 bases from J, the gap between germline ends came to 12 bases. CDR3 size: 13 residues. Germline CDR1 is MNHNY and CDR2 is SVGAGI (reference sequence). The CDR3 DNA reads TGTGCCAGTAACCGGGACACCTCCTACGAGCAGTACTTC. Its translation is CASNRDTSYEQYF.

There are a few counts of this clone. This chain connects TRBV29-1 to TRBJ1-2; TRBD1 matches at 9 bases. The CDR3 spans 13 residues. Trimming cost V 2 bases and J 8 bases; bases outside gene matches: 6. Germline values: CDR1 SQVTM, CDR2 ANQGSEA. CDR3 bases: TGCAGCGTTGAACAGGACAGGGGTGGCGGCTACACCTTC. Protein sequence: CSVEQDRGGGYTF.

The sample holds a few counts of this clone. The chain links TRBV6-6 to TRBJ1-6; 9 bases fit TRBD1. J was trimmed by 9 bases and V by 11 bases; bases with no gene match: 8. The germline V gene encodes CDR1 MNHNY and CDR2 SVGAGI (reference sequence). This CDR3 is built from 13 residues. The CDR3 here is CAARGQGASPLHF. DNA of the CDR3: TGTGCCGCAAGGGGACAGGGTGCTTCACCCCTCCACTTT.

The chain employs TRBV23-1 and TRBJ1-4, with TRBD1 as a possible D gene (6 bases). TRBV23-1 is reported as an ORF; its role is uncertain. V was cut by 0 bases and J by 4 bases, with 21 bases left in between. The CDR3 is 19 residues long. Here the CDR3 DNA reads TGCGCCAGCAGTCAATCGGCGGGGACAACCGGTCTTCGTAATGAAAAACTGTTTTTT. Translated: CASSQSAGTTGLRNEKLFF.

This sequence joins TRBV6-5 and TRBJ2-1; 8 bases agree with TRBD1. The CDR3 loop spans 13 amino acids. CDR1 is MNHEY and CDR2 is SVGAGI in the germline V gene. V shed 6 bases and J 12 bases; nucleotides not matched to a gene: 10. Here the CDR3 DNA reads TGTGCCAGCAGGGAAGGACAGGGCCATAGGCAGTTCTTC. It codes for CASREGQGHRQFF.

The gene calls are TRBV27 and TRBJ2-7; TRBD1 matches at 7 bases. The CDR3 is 13 amino acids. Germline values: CDR1 MNHEY, CDR2 SMNVEV (reference sequence). Trimming cost V 8 bases and J 2 bases; bases outside gene matches: 6. This CDR3 is CASGRQGTYEQYF. CDR3 nucleotides: TGTGCCAGCGGAAGACAGGGAACCTACGAGCAGTACTTC.

This rearrangement joins TRBV18 to TRBJ2-7; 7 bases fit TRBD1. The CDR3 is 13 amino acids. Trimming at V came to 5 bases and at J to 0 bases, leaving 1 base not matched to a gene. Germline V gene lookup returns CDR1 KGHSH and CDR2 LQKENI. The CDR3 sequence is CASSWDSSYEQYF. The CDR3 DNA reads TGTGCCAGCTCATGGGACAGCTCCTACGAGCAGTACTTC.

This chain links TRBV28 with TRBJ2-1, with a weak D call TRBD1 (5 bases). The V gene lost 7 bases and the J gene lost 4 bases, with 11 bases spanning the gap. Per the germline V gene, CDR1 is MDHEN and CDR2 is SYDVKM. CDR3 size: 13 residues. The CDR3, as DNA: TGTGCCAGCAAAGAGACAGATTACAATGAGCAGTTCTTC. Translated: CASKETDYNEQFF.

The chain has TRBV7-2 and TRBJ2-3; 13 bases align to TRBD2. Germline CDR1 and CDR2: SGHTA and FQGNSA. With 3 bases clipped from V and 2 bases from J, the junction kept 5 bases outside the gene matches. The CDR3 is 17 residues long. The chain's CDR3 is CASSFPLAGGVTDTQYF. In DNA, the CDR3 is TGTGCCAGCAGCTTCCCACTAGCGGGGGGGGTCACAGATACGCAGTATTTT.

This clone was counted a few times. The chain uses TRBV12-5 and TRBJ2-7; 9 bases map to TRBD1. The V gene's germline CDR1 is LGHNT and CDR2 FRNRAP. Trimming at V came to 9 bases and at J to 5 bases, leaving 5 bases not matched to a gene. The length of the CDR3 is 12 residues. CDR3 in amino acids: CASQGQGNEQYF. CDR3 sequence (DNA): TGTGCTAGCCAGGGACAGGGTAACGAGCAGTACTTC.

The table lists this clone with a few counts. The J gene is TRBJ2-1, the V gene TRBV25-1; no clear D. The CDR3 is 12 residues long. Per germline, CDR1 MGHDK and CDR2 SYGVNS. V lost 7 bases and J lost 8, with 12 bases in between. The CDR3 DNA reads TGTGCCAGCATAAGCCTAGGGCATGAGCAGTTCTTC. This codes for CASISLGHEQFF.

J is TRBJ2-1 and V is TRBV11-3, with D unclear. The V end was cut by 1 base, the J end by 10 bases, with 11 bases between. This CDR3 contains 13 residues. CDR1 SGHNT and CDR2 YENEEA come from the germline V gene. CDR3 nucleotides: TGTGCCAGCAGCTTAGTCCGGGTAGGAGAGCAGTTCTTC. This gives the protein CASSLVRVGEQFF.

DNA for the CDR3: TGTGCCAGCAGCGCGAGGACTAGCGGTAACAATGAGCAGTTCTTC. Translation gives CASSARTSGNNEQFF. The chain couples TRBV9 to TRBJ2-1, with 10 bases identical to TRBD2. Trimming removed 3 bases from V and 5 bases from J; junction bases left unmatched: 5. The CDR3 is made up of 15 amino acids. Germline CDR1 reads SGDLS; CDR2 reads YYNGEE. Variable domain in full (rest from reference TRBV9 and TRBJ2-1): DSGVTQTPKHLITATGQRVTLRCSPRSGDLSVYWYQQSLDQGLQFLIQYYNGEERAKGNILERFSAQQFPDLHSELNLSSLELGDSALYFCASSARTSGNNEQFFGPGTRLTVL.

The V gene is TRBV5-8, the J gene TRBJ1-2, with D perhaps matching TRBD1 (5 bases). V lost 2 bases, J lost 7 bases, and 9 bases lay in between. The CDR3 has 12 amino acids. Germline CDR1 and CDR2: SGHTS and YDEGEE. CDR3 DNA: TGTGCCAGCAGCTTTCTCGGGGCTGGCTACACCTTC. This codes for CASSFLGAGYTF.

The chain combines TRBV28 with TRBJ1-6; 7 positions match TRBD1. This CDR3 region has 12 residues. Unmatched junction bases numbered 7, after V lost 10 bases and J lost 10 bases. Germline V gives CDR1 MDHEN, CDR2 SYDVKM. The CDR3 here is CAIRDRRSPLHF. The CDR3 nucleotides read TGTGCCATTCGGGACAGAAGATCACCCCTCCACTTT. Full variable domain (outside the CDR3, taken from reference TRBV28 and TRBJ1-6): DVKVTQSSRYLVKRTGEKVFLECVQDMDHENMFWYRQDPGLGLRLIYFSYDVKMKEKGDIPEGYSVSREKKERFSLILESASTNQTSMYLCAIRDRRSPLHFGNGTRLTVT.

This clone appeared a few times. The chain carries TRBV5-1 and TRBJ2-5; 8 bases align to TRBD2. V trimming: 0 bases; J trimming: 5 bases; junction bases outside the gene matches: 6. The germline V gene has CDR1 SGHRS and CDR2 YFSETQ. The CDR3 covers 15 residues. CDR3 in DNA: TGCGCCAGCAGCTTGGCGTTAGCGGGAATGGAGACCCAGTACTTC. Translating gives CASSLALAGMETQYF.